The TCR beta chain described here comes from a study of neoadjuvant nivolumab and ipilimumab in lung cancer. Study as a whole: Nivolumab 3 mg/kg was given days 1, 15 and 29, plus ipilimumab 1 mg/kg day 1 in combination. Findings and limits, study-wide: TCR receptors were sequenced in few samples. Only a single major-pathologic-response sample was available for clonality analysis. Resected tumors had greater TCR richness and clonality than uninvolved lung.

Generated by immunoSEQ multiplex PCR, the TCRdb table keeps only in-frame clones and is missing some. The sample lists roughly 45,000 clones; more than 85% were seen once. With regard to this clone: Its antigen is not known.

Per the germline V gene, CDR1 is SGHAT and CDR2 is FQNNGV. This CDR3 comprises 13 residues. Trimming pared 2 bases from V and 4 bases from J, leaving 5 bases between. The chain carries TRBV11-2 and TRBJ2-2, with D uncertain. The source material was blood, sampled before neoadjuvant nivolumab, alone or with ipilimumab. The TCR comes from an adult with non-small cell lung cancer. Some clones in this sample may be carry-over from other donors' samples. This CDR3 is CASSLTFTGELFF. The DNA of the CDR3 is TGTGCCAGCAGCTTAACATTCACCGGGGAGCTGTTTTTT.